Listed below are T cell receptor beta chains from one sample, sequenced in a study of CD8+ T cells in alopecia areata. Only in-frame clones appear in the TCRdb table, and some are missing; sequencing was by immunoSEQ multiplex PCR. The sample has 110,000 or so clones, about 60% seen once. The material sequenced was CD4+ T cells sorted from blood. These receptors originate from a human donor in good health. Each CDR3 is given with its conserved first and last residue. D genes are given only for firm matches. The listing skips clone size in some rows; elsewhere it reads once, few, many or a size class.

CDR3nt: TGTGCCAGCAGTGAGGTACACCAGGTTAGCACAGATACGCAGTATTTT; CDR3aa: CASSEVHQVSTDTQYF; v_gene: TRBV6-1; d_gene: NA; j_gene: TRBJ2-3; abundance: NA
CDR3nt: TGCAGCGTTGGGCAGACCTACGAGCAGTACTTC; CDR3aa: CSVGQTYEQYF; v_gene: TRBV29-1; d_gene: NA; j_gene: TRBJ2-7; abundance: NA
CDR3nt: TGTGCCAGCTCACCGGGGAGACCAGAAGCTTTCTTT; CDR3aa: CASSPGRPEAFF; v_gene: TRBV18; d_gene: NA; j_gene: TRBJ1-1; abundance: NA
CDR3nt: TGCGCCAGCAGTCAACGGCGGGAGTGTACCTTC; CDR3aa: CASSQRRECTF; v_gene: TRBV23-1; d_gene: NA; j_gene: TRBJ1-2; abundance: few
CDR3nt: TGCGCCAGCAGCTTCCTCACCCTCCAAGAGACCCAGTACTTC; CDR3aa: CASSFLTLQETQYF; v_gene: TRBV5-1; d_gene: NA; j_gene: TRBJ2-5; abundance: NA
CDR3nt: TGCAGCGTGGGAGGGATCGGCGATCAGCCCCAGCATTTT; CDR3aa: CSVGGIGDQPQHF; v_gene: TRBV29-1; d_gene: NA; j_gene: TRBJ1-5; abundance: few
CDR3nt: TGCAGCGTTGGGGCTTTGGGGTACCCCGGGGATGAGCAGTTCTTC; CDR3aa: CSVGALGYPGDEQFF; v_gene: TRBV29-1; d_gene: NA; j_gene: TRBJ2-1; abundance: NA
CDR3nt: TGTGCCATCGGACGAGGGGTTGGCACAGATACGCAGTATTTT; CDR3aa: CAIGRGVGTDTQYF; v_gene: TRBV10-3; d_gene: NA; j_gene: TRBJ2-3; abundance: NA
CDR3nt: TGCAGCGTTGTTCAGTCCTACGAGCAGTACTTC; CDR3aa: CSVVQSYEQYF; v_gene: TRBV29-1; d_gene: NA; j_gene: TRBJ2-7; abundance: NA
CDR3nt: TGTGCCAGCCGCATGGGACAGGCTAATGAAAAACTGTTTTTT; CDR3aa: CASRMGQANEKLFF; v_gene: TRBV6-1; d_gene: TRBD1; j_gene: TRBJ1-4; abundance: NA
CDR3nt: TGCAGCGTTGTCGGGCTTCGGGGCGGGGAGCTGTTTTTT; CDR3aa: CSVVGLRGGELFF; v_gene: TRBV29-1; d_gene: NA; j_gene: TRBJ2-2; abundance: NA
CDR3nt: TGTGCCAGCAGACGCGATCTGATCGAGACCCAGTACTTC; CDR3aa: CASRRDLIETQYF; v_gene: TRBV14; d_gene: NA; j_gene: TRBJ2-5; abundance: many
CDR3nt: TGTGCCAGCAGCCAAGACTTGGTGTCGGGGCTGCGCTATGGCTACACCTTC; CDR3aa: CASSQDLVSGLRYGYTF; v_gene: TRBV4-2; d_gene: NA; j_gene: TRBJ1-2; abundance: few
CDR3nt: TGCAGTGTGGCGAGCACAGATACGCAGTATTTT; CDR3aa: CSVASTDTQYF; v_gene: TRBV20-1; d_gene: NA; j_gene: TRBJ2-3; abundance: NA
CDR3nt: TGTGCCAGCAGTGGGGGACAGGCCACCTATGGCTACACCTTC; CDR3aa: CASSGGQATYGYTF; v_gene: TRBV6-1; d_gene: TRBD1; j_gene: TRBJ1-2; abundance: NA
CDR3nt: TGTGCCAGCAGACCTAGCGGGGGGAGCTCCTACGAGCAGTACTTC; CDR3aa: CASRPSGGSSYEQYF; v_gene: TRBV2; d_gene: TRBD2; j_gene: TRBJ2-7; abundance: many
CDR3nt: TGCGCCAGCAGCCCGGACAGCGGAAGCAATCAGCCCCAGCATTTT; CDR3aa: CASSPDSGSNQPQHF; v_gene: TRBV5-1; d_gene: NA; j_gene: TRBJ1-5; abundance: NA
CDR3nt: TGTGCCAGCAGCCCTGACAGGGGGGCTATGAACACTGAAGCTTTCTTT; CDR3aa: CASSPDRGAMNTEAFF; v_gene: TRBV5-6; d_gene: TRBD1; j_gene: TRBJ1-1; abundance: once
CDR3nt: TGTGCCAGCTCACTTGGGACAGGGAGCACTGAAGCTTTCTTT; CDR3aa: CASSLGTGSTEAFF; v_gene: TRBV18; d_gene: TRBD1; j_gene: TRBJ1-1; abundance: few
CDR3nt: TGTGCCAGCAAACAAAGAGGGGGCTCTGGGGCCAACGTCCTGACTTTC; CDR3aa: CASKQRGGSGANVLTF; v_gene: TRBV6-6; d_gene: NA; j_gene: TRBJ2-6; abundance: NA
CDR3nt: TGTGCCAGCAGTTACTCAGGCGGGAACACTGAAGCTTTCTTT; CDR3aa: CASSYSGGNTEAFF; v_gene: TRBV6-6; d_gene: NA; j_gene: TRBJ1-1; abundance: NA
CDR3nt: TGTGCCACCACATCAGGGAACAATCAGCCCCAGCATTTT; CDR3aa: CATTSGNNQPQHF; v_gene: TRBV27; d_gene: NA; j_gene: TRBJ1-5; abundance: NA
CDR3nt: TGCGCCAGCAGTCTTTCCGAAGCTTTCTTT; CDR3aa: CASSLSEAFF; v_gene: TRBV23-1; d_gene: NA; j_gene: TRBJ1-1; abundance: NA
CDR3nt: TGCGCCAGCAGCCCCAGGGACACCTCCTACGAGCAGTACTTC; CDR3aa: CASSPRDTSYEQYF; v_gene: TRBV4-1; d_gene: NA; j_gene: TRBJ2-7; abundance: NA
CDR3nt: TGTGCCACCCAACAGGGGTTAGCTTTCTTT; CDR3aa: CATQQGLAFF; v_gene: TRBV6-5; d_gene: TRBD1; j_gene: TRBJ1-1; abundance: once
CDR3nt: TGCGCCAGCAGCGACAGGGAGGGGGAAAAACTGTTTTTT; CDR3aa: CASSDREGEKLFF; v_gene: TRBV4-1; d_gene: TRBD1; j_gene: TRBJ1-4; abundance: NA
CDR3nt: TGTGCCAGCAGCGCGCAGGGCCTAGGCTATGGCTACACCTTC; CDR3aa: CASSAQGLGYGYTF; v_gene: TRBV28; d_gene: NA; j_gene: TRBJ1-2; abundance: NA
CDR3nt: TGTGCCAGCAGCTTAAGGGGACGAATATTTTACGAGCAGTACTTC; CDR3aa: CASSLRGRIFYEQYF; v_gene: TRBV11-3; d_gene: NA; j_gene: TRBJ2-7; abundance: NA
CDR3nt: TGTGCCAGCAGCTGGCGGGAGGAGACCCAGTACTTC; CDR3aa: CASSWREETQYF; v_gene: TRBV11-1; d_gene: TRBD2; j_gene: TRBJ2-5; abundance: NA
CDR3nt: TGTGCCAGCAGCCAGGAACAGGGGGCTAACTATGGCTACACCTTC; CDR3aa: CASSQEQGANYGYTF; v_gene: TRBV4-2; d_gene: TRBD1; j_gene: TRBJ1-2; abundance: NA
CDR3nt: TGTGCCAGCACTGGAGGACAACCGCAAGAGACCCAGTACTTC; CDR3aa: CASTGGQPQETQYF; v_gene: TRBV6-5; d_gene: NA; j_gene: TRBJ2-5; abundance: NA
CDR3nt: TGTGCCTGGACGAAAATTGGACAGAGTAATCAGCCCCAGCATTTT; CDR3aa: CAWTKIGQSNQPQHF; v_gene: TRBV30; d_gene: NA; j_gene: TRBJ1-5; abundance: NA
CDR3nt: TGCAGCGTTGGCCTAGGTCAGAATAGCAATCAGCCCCAGCATTTT; CDR3aa: CSVGLGQNSNQPQHF; v_gene: TRBV29-1; d_gene: NA; j_gene: TRBJ1-5; abundance: NA
CDR3nt: TGCGCCAGCAGCGAAGACGCTGGGAATCAGCCCCAGCATTTT; CDR3aa: CASSEDAGNQPQHF; v_gene: TRBV5-1; d_gene: NA; j_gene: TRBJ1-5; abundance: NA
CDR3nt: TGCAGCGTAGGCAGGCTAGCGAACACCGGGGAGCTGTTTTTT; CDR3aa: CSVGRLANTGELFF; v_gene: TRBV29-1; d_gene: NA; j_gene: TRBJ2-2; abundance: NA
CDR3nt: TGTGCCTGGGGGAAAGGGAATTCCGGAAACACCATATATTTT; CDR3aa: CAWGKGNSGNTIYF; v_gene: TRBV30; d_gene: NA; j_gene: TRBJ1-3; abundance: once
CDR3nt: TGTGCCAGCAGAGGTACCTCATCGGGGGAGCAGTTCTTC; CDR3aa: CASRGTSSGEQFF; v_gene: TRBV4-2; d_gene: NA; j_gene: TRBJ2-1; abundance: NA
CDR3nt: TGTGCCAGCAGCTTGCCAGGGGGCATATTCAACGAGCAGTACTTC; CDR3aa: CASSLPGGIFNEQYF; v_gene: TRBV5-4; d_gene: TRBD1; j_gene: TRBJ2-7; abundance: NA
CDR3nt: TGTGCCAGCTCACCGGCTAGCGGGGGATCAGATACGCAGTATTTT; CDR3aa: CASSPASGGSDTQYF; v_gene: TRBV18; d_gene: TRBD2; j_gene: TRBJ2-3; abundance: NA
CDR3nt: TGTGCCTGGAGTGTCGGACAGGGTCCCTACGAGCAGTACTTC; CDR3aa: CAWSVGQGPYEQYF; v_gene: TRBV30; d_gene: TRBD1; j_gene: TRBJ2-7; abundance: NA
CDR3nt: TGTGCCACCAGCAGAGAAGGGGGCGCGGGGTATGGCTACACCTTC; CDR3aa: CATSREGGAGYGYTF; v_gene: TRBV15; d_gene: TRBD1; j_gene: TRBJ1-2; abundance: NA
CDR3nt: TGTGCCAGCTCACCAAACAGCATGAACACTGAAGCTTTCTTT; CDR3aa: CASSPNSMNTEAFF; v_gene: TRBV18; d_gene: NA; j_gene: TRBJ1-1; abundance: NA
CDR3nt: TGCGCCAGCAGCTTGCTGGGCCTAGCGGGGGGGCCGTCCGAGCAGTACTTC; CDR3aa: CASSLLGLAGGPSEQYF; v_gene: TRBV5-1; d_gene: TRBD2; j_gene: TRBJ2-7; abundance: few
CDR3nt: TGCAGCGTTGAAGAACCGACAGGGAACAACTATGGCTACACCTTC; CDR3aa: CSVEEPTGNNYGYTF; v_gene: TRBV29-1; d_gene: TRBD1; j_gene: TRBJ1-2; abundance: few
CDR3nt: TGCAGCGGTGAGCGGGGAGAAGAGACCCAGTACTTC; CDR3aa: CSGERGEETQYF; v_gene: TRBV29-1; d_gene: TRBD2; j_gene: TRBJ2-5; abundance: NA
CDR3nt: TGCAGCGTCAAAGGGGGGGACAGGGGTGAGACCCAGTACTTC; CDR3aa: CSVKGGDRGETQYF; v_gene: TRBV29-1; d_gene: TRBD1; j_gene: TRBJ2-5; abundance: few
CDR3nt: TGTGCCAGCAGCTTCAGGGGGGTCCGTTCCTACGAGCAGTACTTC; CDR3aa: CASSFRGVRSYEQYF; v_gene: TRBV7-2; d_gene: NA; j_gene: TRBJ2-7; abundance: few
CDR3nt: TGTGCCTGGCGTGGCTCTGGGGCCAACGTCCTGACTTTC; CDR3aa: CAWRGSGANVLTF; v_gene: TRBV30; d_gene: NA; j_gene: TRBJ2-6; abundance: NA
CDR3nt: TGTGCCAGCACCTTGAGAGGGACAGGGGGCGCAGATGGCTACACCTTC; CDR3aa: CASTLRGTGGADGYTF; v_gene: TRBV7-2; d_gene: TRBD1; j_gene: TRBJ1-2; abundance: NA
CDR3nt: TGTGCCTGGAGTGTGTCCAGCCTAGCCAAAAACATTCAGTACTTC; CDR3aa: CAWSVSSLAKNIQYF; v_gene: TRBV30; d_gene: NA; j_gene: TRBJ2-4; abundance: NA
CDR3nt: TGCAGCATTCGGGCGAGGAGGGACCTGTACAATGAGCAGTTCTTC; CDR3aa: CSIRARRDLYNEQFF; v_gene: TRBV29-1; d_gene: NA; j_gene: TRBJ2-1; abundance: NA
CDR3nt: TGCAGCGTTGAGGGCCGATCCTATGGCTACACCTTC; CDR3aa: CSVEGRSYGYTF; v_gene: TRBV29-1; d_gene: NA; j_gene: TRBJ1-2; abundance: NA
CDR3nt: TGCAGCGTGCGGTCAGGGGCCAGCTCTGGGGCCAACGTCCTGACTTTC; CDR3aa: CSVRSGASSGANVLTF; v_gene: TRBV29-1; d_gene: NA; j_gene: TRBJ2-6; abundance: NA
CDR3nt: TGTGCCAGCAACCAAGGACAGGGGAGAAATGAGCAGTTCTTC; CDR3aa: CASNQGQGRNEQFF; v_gene: TRBV2; d_gene: TRBD1; j_gene: TRBJ2-1; abundance: NA